This T cell receptor (beta chain) came from a study of T cells in Graves' hyperthyroidism and ophthalmopathy. Regions amplified from RNA transcripts were the TCR beta CDR3 regions. When the TCR CDR3 underwent first-round RT-PCR, the HTBI primer set was used. TCRdb reprocessed the multiplex PCR reads via MiXCR and lists one record per CDR3 protein. The sample has hundreds of thousands of distinct CDR3 sequences, over 15% seen once; the top ten hold 15% to 20%. The CDR3 runs 15 residues. Per germline, CDR1 SEHNR and CDR2 FQNEAQ (reference sequence). The V segment lost 5 bases and the J segment 4 bases; nucleotides outside the gene matches: 9. The study excluded patients with uncontrolled infection, other autoimmune disease, pregnancy or lactation. Fresh 10 ml peripheral blood yielded PBMCs.

The origin of this receptor is a woman aged 18-30 years with Graves' hyperthyroidism. The chain uses TRBV7-9 and TRBJ2-7; 9 bases line up with TRBD1. The sequenced sample consisted of blood. This chain's CDR3 is CASSTRGTGIYEQYF. The CDR3 bases are TGTGCCAGCAGCACCCGCGGGACAGGGATTTACGAGCAGTACTTC.